These 32 T cell receptor beta chains were sequenced from one sample in a study of blood T cell repertoires in COVID-19. Sequencing used immunoSEQ multiplex PCR; TCRdb keeps in-frame clones, though not all of them. The sample contains some 210,000 clones, about 86% of which appear only once. Sequencing input: peripheral blood. The receptors derive from a man aged 50 or older with active or convalescent COVID-19.

The rearrangement joins TRBV7-2 to TRBJ1-1; possible D gene TRBD1, 5 bases. The CDR3 totals 13 residues. CDR1 is SGHTA, CDR2 FQGNSA, per germline. V dropped 10 bases and J dropped 6 bases, with 18 bases sitting between them. The CDR3 coding sequence is TGTGCCACCGGAGTACAGGAGTTGGCTGAAGCTTTCTTT. This codes for CATGVQELAEAFF.

The chain carries TRBV11-3 and TRBJ2-2; 14 bases align to TRBD2. Germline V gene sequence: CDR1 SGHNT, CDR2 YENEEA. J lost 4 bases, V lost 5 bases, and 9 bases had no gene match. This CDR3 spans 18 amino acids. This CDR3 is CASSTGTSGGAGTGELFF. CDR3 in DNA: TGTGCCAGCAGCACTGGGACTAGCGGGGGAGCAGGCACCGGGGAGCTGTTTTTT.

This clone was recorded many times. The CDR3 spells CASRTGYSGNTIYF. CDR3 in DNA: TGTGCCAGCAGGACAGGTTACTCTGGAAACACCATATATTTT. The chain combines TRBV6-5 with TRBJ1-3; tentative D call: TRBD1 (6 bases). The CDR3 spans 14 residues. CDR1 is MNHEY, CDR2 SVGAGI, per germline. V lost 6 bases to trimming and J lost 0 bases, with 9 bases between them.

The chain carries TRBV5-1 and TRBJ2-1, with D possibly TRBD1 on 5 matching bases. This CDR3 has 14 amino acids. Trimming took off 1 base at V and 4 bases at J, with 9 bases between the two ends. The germline CDR1 and CDR2 sequences are SGHRS and YFSETQ. The CDR3 here is CASSLRGGYNEQFF. CDR3 in DNA: TGCGCCAGCAGCTTGAGGGGCGGTTACAATGAGCAGTTCTTC.

The rearrangement joins TRBV6-5 to TRBJ1-1; a possible D gene is TRBD1 (6 bases). The length of the CDR3 is 14 residues. Per germline, CDR1 MNHEY and CDR2 SVGAGI. Trimming stripped 5 bases from V and 3 bases from J, with 13 bases between. CDR3 amino acids: CASSPSTGYTEAFF. For the CDR3, the DNA is TGTGCCAGCAGTCCCTCTACAGGGTACACTGAAGCTTTCTTT.

The genes are TRBV3-1 (or the pseudogene TRBV3-2) and TRBJ2-7, with D unresolved. V was cut by 4 bases and J by 2 bases, with 12 bases left in between. CDR1 LGHDT and CDR2 YNNKEL come from the germline V gene (reference sequence). This CDR3 has 14 amino acids. The chain's CDR3 is CASSPRLNAYEQYF. The CDR3 nucleotides read TGTGCCAGCAGCCCCCGGTTAAATGCCTACGAGCAGTACTTC.

This sequence joins TRBV5-3 and TRBJ2-5, with D possibly TRBD2 on 5 matching bases. TRBV5-3 is reported as an ORF; its role is uncertain. Trimming took off 1 base at V and 0 bases at J, with 19 bases between the two ends. The CDR3 is 18 amino acids. The CDR3 is CARSLSHRRATYQETQYF. CDR3 coding DNA: TGTGCCAGAAGCTTGTCTCACCGGCGGGCGACGTACCAAGAGACCCAGTACTTC.

The chain couples TRBV4-2 to TRBJ2-1, with 7 bases aligning to TRBD2. Losses at the gene ends were 0 bases for V and 4 bases for J; bases not matched to a gene: 3. There are 15 residues in the CDR3. CDR1 is LGHNA and CDR2 is YNFKEQ in the germline V gene. CDR3 region: CASSQEERDYNEQFF. CDR3 nucleotide sequence: TGTGCCAGCAGCCAAGAAGAGCGGGATTACAATGAGCAGTTCTTC.

The CDR3 DNA is TGTGCCAGCAGCTCAGCAGAGAGCTCCTATAATTCACCCCTCCACTTT. Translation: CASSSAESSYNSPLHF. This rearrangement joins TRBV7-6 to TRBJ1-6; D gene uncertain. Trimming took 4 bases from V and 0 from J, leaving 10 bases between them. Germline V CDR1 and CDR2: SGHVS, FNYEAQ. This CDR3 spans 16 amino acids.

A remark on this clone: A read error may account for a junction end that differs from germline. This chain joins TRBV7-7 and TRBJ2-5; 9 bases match TRBD2. The CDR3 extends over 15 amino acids. The V gene's germline CDR1 is SSHAT and CDR2 FNYEAQ (reference sequence). The CDR3 protein is CASSDPSGVQETQYF. Here the CDR3 DNA reads TGTGCTAGCAGCGATCCTAGCGGGGTCCAAGAGACCCAGTACTTC.

The rearrangement joins TRBV4-1 to TRBJ2-7; 12 positions agree with TRBD2. Germline V lookup: CDR1 MGHRA, CDR2 YSYEKL. V was clipped by 6 bases and J by 3 bases; unmatched bases: 6. The CDR3 has 15 residues. CDR3 in amino acids: CASRRTSGNVYEQYF. The CDR3 DNA reads as TGCGCCAGCAGACGGACTAGCGGGAACGTCTACGAGCAGTACTTC.

This clone came up once. V usage is TRBV6-6 and J usage is TRBJ2-7; TRBD1 matches at 9 bases. Germline lookup yields CDR1 MNHNY and CDR2 SVGAGI (reference sequence). V gave up 6 bases and J gave up 1 base; unmatched junction bases: 4. This CDR3 comprises 14 residues. The CDR3: CASSNRGLSYEQYF. CDR3 bases: TGTGCCAGCAGCAACAGGGGGCTTTCCTACGAGCAGTACTTC.

This chain links TRBV30 with TRBJ2-7; D unresolved. In germline, CDR1 is GTSNPN, CDR2 SVGIG (reference sequence). This CDR3 spans 11 amino acids. V lost 3 bases and J 3 bases, leaving 6 bases between the germline ends. Written as DNA, the CDR3 is TGTGCCTGGAGGAACATCTACGAGCAGTACTTC. Its protein product is CAWRNIYEQYF. The variable domain in full, completed from reference TRBV30 and TRBJ2-7, reads SQTIHQWPATLVQPVGSPLSLECTVEGTSNPNLYWYRQAAGRGLQLLFYSVGIGQISSEVPQNLSASRPQDRQFILSSKKLLLSDSGFYLCAWRNIYEQYFGPGTRLTVT.

The genes are TRBV2 and TRBJ1-5; 7 nucleotides line up with TRBD1. V shed 7 bases and J 7 bases; nucleotides not matched to a gene: 10. This CDR3 comprises 14 residues. CDR1 and CDR2 from the germline V gene are SNHLY and FYNNEI. The CDR3 here is CASMRDSSEQPQHF. CDR3 in DNA: TGTGCCAGCATGAGGGACAGTTCAGAGCAGCCCCAGCATTTT.

This clone was detected only a few times. V gene TRBV5-1 combines with J gene TRBJ1-2, with 9 bases fitting TRBD1. Germline CDR1 reads SGHRS; CDR2 reads YFSETQ. This CDR3 has 15 amino acids. The ends lost 1 base at V and 6 bases at J; junction bases unmatched: 7. CDR3 in DNA: TGCGCCAGCAGCTTGAATGAAGGGACAGGGAATGGCTACACCTTC. The encoded protein is CASSLNEGTGNGYTF.

The rearrangement joins TRBV10-1 to TRBJ2-7; 9 nucleotides line up with TRBD1. Germline CDR1 is WNHNN and CDR2 is SYGVQD (reference sequence). V was clipped by 2 bases and J by 7 bases; unmatched bases: 6. The CDR3 contains 14 residues. In nucleotides, the CDR3 is TGCGCCAGCAGTGAGACAGGGGGCTCGCGGGAGCAGTACTTC. Translated, it gives CASSETGGSREQYF.

This clone showed up just once. The chain combines TRBV7-2 with TRBJ1-2; 7 nucleotides line up with TRBD1. Unmatched junction bases numbered 10, after V lost 1 base and J lost 8 bases. The CDR3 is 15 amino acids. Germline V gene lookup returns CDR1 SGHTA and CDR2 FQGNSA. The CDR3 here is CASSLVGGTSQGYTF. The CDR3 DNA is TGTGCCAGCAGCTTAGTAGGGGGCACATCGCAGGGCTACACCTTC.

This chain uses TRBV7-2 with TRBJ2-5; D is uncertain. V was trimmed by 5 bases and J by 3 bases, leaving 13 bases between them. The CDR3 contains 14 residues. The V gene's germline CDR1 is SGHTA and CDR2 FQGNSA. The CDR3: CASSPAASEETQYF. The CDR3 region has the DNA TGTGCCAGCAGCCCTGCAGCGTCTGAAGAGACCCAGTACTTC.

This chain uses TRBV6-6 with TRBJ2-1; D unclear. The CDR3 loop spans 12 amino acids. Germline-derived CDR1 and CDR2 are MNHNY and SVGAGI (reference sequence). The germline V and J ends were trimmed by 5 bases and 4 bases, with 6 bases remaining between them. The CDR3 protein is CASSTPYNEQFF. CDR3 DNA: TGTGCCAGCAGTACTCCTTACAATGAGCAGTTCTTC.

This chain connects TRBV3-1 (or the pseudogene TRBV3-2) to TRBJ2-7; TRBD2 agrees at 12 bases. The V gene end was trimmed by 4 bases and the J gene end by 2 bases; junction bases not matched to a gene: 6. The length of the CDR3 is 16 residues. The germline gives CDR1 LGHDT, CDR2 YNNKEL (reference sequence). The CDR3 bases are TGTGCCAGCAGCCCCTTTCCTAGCGGGAGGGCCTACGAGCAGTACTTC. Protein sequence: CASSPFPSGRAYEQYF.

The V call is TRBV9, the J call TRBJ2-5; 7 bases agree with TRBD1. The germline V gene encodes CDR1 SGDLS and CDR2 YYNGEE. The CDR3 is 14 residues long. The J segment lost 6 bases and the V segment lost 2 bases, leaving 7 bases of the junction unmatched. In DNA, the CDR3 is TGTGCCAGCAGCGTTGAAATAGGGGGCAAGACCCAGTACTTC. This sequence encodes CASSVEIGGKTQYF.

The chain uses TRBV7-6 and TRBJ1-3; D remains ambiguous. Germline CDR1 and CDR2: SGHVS and FNYEAQ. V lost 3 bases, J lost 9 bases, and 12 bases lay in between. CDR3 size: 13 residues. The CDR3 sequence: CASSFPTSGTIYF. In DNA, the CDR3 is TGTGCCAGCAGCTTCCCCACTTCAGGCACCATATATTTT.

This clone has more than one count but fewer than ten. The chain has TRBV12-5 and TRBJ2-1, with 11 bases that match TRBD1. This CDR3 spans 16 amino acids. CDR1 and CDR2 from the germline V gene are LGHNT and FRNRAP. Trimming took 1 base from V and 11 from J; bases not matched to a gene: 10. The CDR3 DNA reads as TGTGCTAGTGGTTTGGCCTGGGACAGGGGGGAGGAGAAGCAGTTCTTC. It yields the protein CASGLAWDRGEEKQFF.

The chain joins TRBV2 to TRBJ2-1; D is possibly TRBD2 (6 bases). Per the germline V gene, CDR1 is SNHLY and CDR2 is FYNNEI. Trimming cost V 6 bases and J 2 bases, with 14 bases left between them. The CDR3 covers 15 residues. CDR3 DNA: TGTGCCAGCAGGGGGTTCGGCGGGGCCTACAATGAGCAGTTCTTC. Translating it yields CASRGFGGAYNEQFF.

The V gene is TRBV7-3, the J gene TRBJ2-6; D is undetermined. V was trimmed by 3 bases and J by 7 bases, leaving 13 bases between them. The germline CDR1 and CDR2 sequences are SGHTA and FQGTGA. This CDR3 comprises 15 residues. The CDR3 coding sequence is TGTGCCAGCAGCTTCTCGGATGTGGGCGCCAACGTCCTGACTTTC. Translated: CASSFSDVGANVLTF.

V gene TRBV29-1 combines with J gene TRBJ2-1, with 8 bases lining up with TRBD1. The CDR3 extends over 16 amino acids. V was clipped by 1 base and J by 8 bases; unmatched bases: 13. Per germline, CDR1 SQVTM and CDR2 ANQGSEA. In nucleotides, the CDR3 is TGCAGCGTTGAAGGAGCAGGACAGGGAAAAATGGATGAGCAGTTCTTC. As protein: CSVEGAGQGKMDEQFF.

The chain joins TRBV18 to TRBJ1-6; 10 bases align to TRBD1. The CDR3 has 16 amino acids. Trimming removed 3 bases from V and 10 bases from J; junction bases left unmatched: 9. Germline values: CDR1 KGHSH, CDR2 LQKENI. The CDR3 protein is CASSPVGTGAGSPLHF. CDR3 nucleotide sequence: TGTGCCAGCTCACCGGTTGGGACAGGGGCTGGGTCACCCCTCCACTTT. The complete variable domain, with remaining parts taken from reference TRBV18 and TRBJ1-6, reads NAGVMQNPRHLVRRRGQEARLRCSPMKGHSHVYWYRQLPEEGLKFMVYLQKENIIDESGMPKERFSAEFPKEGPSILRIQQVVRGDSAAYFCASSPVGTGAGSPLHFGNGTRLTVT.

The chain links TRBV7-9 to TRBJ2-3; 10 positions agree with TRBD2. Trimming at V came to 1 base and at J to 0 bases, leaving 1 base not matched to a gene. Germline V lookup: CDR1 SEHNR, CDR2 FQNEAQ (reference sequence). This CDR3 contains 16 residues. The CDR3 region is CASSLGSGGSTDTQYF. CDR3 DNA: TGTGCCAGCAGCTTAGGTAGCGGGGGGAGCACAGATACGCAGTATTTT.

The chain joins TRBV18 to TRBJ2-1, with D possibly TRBD1 on 7 matching bases. Trimming cost V 5 bases and J 4 bases, with 18 bases left between them. The germline V gene has CDR1 KGHSH and CDR2 LQKENI. The CDR3 runs to 16 residues. The CDR3 spells CASSDNRRGRYNEQFF. The CDR3 coding sequence is TGTGCCAGCTCAGATAATAGGAGGGGGCGGTACAATGAGCAGTTCTTC.

J is TRBJ2-2 and V is TRBV7-2; TRBD2 agrees at 7 bases. V dropped 5 bases and J dropped 4; count of bases not matched to a gene: 4. Germline loops: CDR1 SGHTA, CDR2 FQGNSA. The CDR3 loop spans 14 amino acids. CDR3 amino acids: CASSGGGSTGELFF. CDR3 coding DNA: TGTGCCAGCAGCGGGGGGGGATCCACCGGGGAGCTGTTTTTT. Complete variable domain (other parts from reference TRBV7-2 and TRBJ2-2): GAGVSQSPSNKVTEKGKDVELRCDPISGHTALYWYRQSLGQGLEFLIYFQGNSAPDKSGLPSDRFSAERTGGSVSTLTIQRTQQEDSAVYLCASSGGGSTGELFFGEGSRLTVL.

This chain connects TRBV2 to TRBJ2-1; TRBD2 aligns across 10 bases. Germline CDR1 and CDR2: SNHLY and FYNNEI. The trim removed 9 bases at V and 0 bases at J, leaving 5 bases unmatched. This CDR3 is built from 15 residues. CDR3 amino acids: CASLSSGSSYNEQFF. The CDR3 region has the DNA TGTGCCAGTCTCTCTAGCGGGAGCTCCTACAATGAGCAGTTCTTC.

This rearrangement joins TRBV28 to TRBJ1-1; 7 positions match TRBD1. V dropped 4 bases and J dropped 11; count of bases not matched to a gene: 16. Germline CDR1 and CDR2: MDHEN and SYDVKM. CDR3 length: 15 residues. The CDR3 DNA follows: TGTGCCAGCAGTTCGTCAGGGGGACAGCTCTATGAGGCTTTCTTT. Residues: CASSSSGGQLYEAFF.